The next 13 T cell receptor beta chains were all read from a single sample in a study of cytomegalovirus exposure and HLA in healthy donors. With 60 Vbeta and 13 Jbeta primers, the PCR was carried out. Sequenced by immunoSEQ multiplex PCR; TCRdb stores in-frame clones only, minus some. The sample has 180,000 or so clones; approximately 83% are singletons. Sequencing was performed on PBMCs. These receptor sequences come from a man between 18 and 35 years old in good health and CMV-seropositive.

The chain is built from TRBV6-4 and TRBJ1-1; D is possibly TRBD1 (6 bases). Trimming removed 0 bases from V and 3 bases from J, with 14 bases in between. This CDR3 is built from 16 residues. Germline values: CDR1 MRHNA, CDR2 SNTAGT. The CDR3 DNA is TGTGCCAGCAGTGACTCAAGGGGGGGGCTACACACTGAAGCTTTCTTT. Encoded protein: CASSDSRGGLHTEAFF.

The chain joins TRBV9 to TRBJ2-6; D unresolved. The germline V gene has CDR1 SGDLS and CDR2 YYNGEE. V shed 1 base and J shed 1 base, with 6 bases lying between them. This CDR3 has 15 residues. CDR3 in amino acids: CASSVQVSGANVLTF. In DNA form, the CDR3 reads TGTGCCAGCAGCGTACAGGTTTCTGGGGCCAACGTCCTGACTTTC.

The chain recombines TRBV5-1 with TRBJ2-7, with 7 bases identical to TRBD2. V lost 0 bases to trimming and J lost 1 base; unmatched junction nucleotides: 7. In germline, CDR1 is SGHRS, CDR2 YFSETQ. This CDR3 is built from 16 residues. CDR3 residues: CASSLGRASGSYEQYF. Here the CDR3 DNA reads TGCGCCAGCAGCTTGGGGCGGGCTAGCGGATCCTACGAGCAGTACTTC.

This clone showed up just a few times. V and J are TRBV7-9 and TRBJ1-6; weak D call: TRBD1 (6 bases). CDR1 is SEHNR, CDR2 FQNEAQ, per germline (reference sequence). V lost 2 bases to trimming and J lost 4 bases, with 12 bases between them. CDR3 size: 16 residues. DNA of the CDR3: TGTGCCAGCAGCTTATTCTCCGGGACATATAATTCACCCCTCCACTTT. Its protein is CASSLFSGTYNSPLHF.

The V call is TRBV19, the J call TRBJ2-7; tentatively, D is TRBD2 (5 bases). V shed 6 bases and J shed 2 bases, with 11 bases lying between them. Germline V gene data show CDR1 as LNHDA and CDR2 as SQIVND (reference sequence). The length of the CDR3 is 13 residues. The DNA for the CDR3 is TGTGCCAGTAGCGACGACGGGGCCTACGAGCAGTACTTC. Its protein is CASSDDGAYEQYF.

This sequence joins TRBV27 and TRBJ2-1, with D tentatively TRBD1 (6 bases). V was cut by 5 bases and J by 5 bases, with 22 bases left in between. Per germline, CDR1 MNHEY and CDR2 SMNVEV (reference sequence). This CDR3 comprises 17 residues. This CDR3 is CASSPQTIRTDNNEQFF. As DNA, the CDR3 is TGTGCCAGCAGTCCCCAGACCATACGGACAGATAACAATGAGCAGTTCTTC.

The chain carries TRBV19 and TRBJ2-7; 8 nucleotides line up with TRBD1. CDR3 length: 13 amino acids. Unmatched junction bases numbered 5, after V lost 6 bases and J lost 4 bases. Germline V lookup: CDR1 LNHDA, CDR2 SQIVND (reference sequence). CDR3 in DNA: TGTGCCAGTAGGTCACAGGGGGAATACGAGCAGTACTTC. It encodes CASRSQGEYEQYF.

The genes are TRBV2 and TRBJ1-1; D unresolved. The CDR3 sequence is 13 residues long. The V end lost 4 bases, the J end lost 1 base, and 7 bases lay between the germline ends. Germline V gives CDR1 SNHLY, CDR2 FYNNEI. CDR3 sequence: CASSGSRNTEAFF. DNA of the CDR3: TGTGCCAGCAGTGGATCCAGGAACACTGAAGCTTTCTTT.

The gene calls are TRBV5-1 and TRBJ2-5; 12 bases are a match to TRBD2. The CDR3 totals 14 residues. V gave up 5 bases and J gave up 5 bases; unmatched junction bases: 4. The germline CDR1 and CDR2 sequences are SGHRS and YFSETQ. CDR3 coding DNA: TGCGCCAGCAGAACTAGCGGGGGGCTGGAGACCCAGTACTTC. Protein sequence: CASRTSGGLETQYF.

This clone was seen more than once but under ten times. The sample has other DNA sequences that encode this CDR3 too. This chain uses TRBV4-1 with TRBJ1-4; D call uncertain. The CDR3 runs to 12 residues. The V and J ends lost 4 bases and 7 bases respectively, with 7 bases between them. Germline values: CDR1 MGHRA, CDR2 YSYEKL. The chain's CDR3 is CASSRAGEKLFF. In DNA, the CDR3 is TGCGCCAGCAGCCGGGCGGGTGAAAAACTGTTTTTT.

V and J are TRBV5-1 and TRBJ2-5; 9 positions agree with TRBD1. Germline assignment: CDR1 SGHRS and CDR2 YFSETQ. The CDR3 is 14 residues long. Trimming took 1 base from V and 4 from J; bases not matched to a gene: 2. The CDR3 region is CASSLTGGTETQYF. CDR3 in DNA: TGCGCCAGCAGCTTGACAGGGGGCACAGAGACCCAGTACTTC.

V and J are TRBV18 and TRBJ1-1, with a possible D match to TRBD1 (5 bases). Germline values: CDR1 KGHSH, CDR2 LQKENI. The CDR3 contains 14 residues. Trimming took 6 bases from V and 4 from J, leaving 15 bases between them. CDR3 DNA sequence: TGTGCCAGCTCTCAAGGCCGGGGGGGCACTGAAGCTTTCTTT. Its protein is CASSQGRGGTEAFF.

This sequence joins TRBV10-1 and TRBJ1-1; 11 bases match TRBD1. V gave up 3 bases and J gave up 4 bases; unmatched junction bases: 7. The CDR3 covers 16 residues. Germline values: CDR1 WNHNN, CDR2 SYGVQD (reference sequence). CDR3 sequence: CASSEDPGTGGTEAFF. The CDR3 DNA follows: TGCGCCAGCAGTGAAGACCCGGGGACAGGGGGCACTGAAGCTTTCTTT.